This T cell receptor (beta chain) originates from a study of cytomegalovirus exposure and HLA in healthy donors. The germline CDR1 and CDR2 sequences are MNHNS and SASEGT. CDR3 length: 11 residues. V lost 9 bases, J lost 4 bases, and 9 bases lay in between. Concerning this clone itself: Its antigen remains unidentified.

The PCR was carried out with 60 Vbeta primers and 13 Jbeta primers. TCRdb keeps only in-frame clones here, not all; method: immunoSEQ multiplex PCR. This table holds about 160,000 clones, approximately 86% found once. General study results and limits: About 87% or about 30% of the time was how often most TCR beta V segments were productive, according to an earlier analysis. Another analysis was done later, and it associated around 17,000 TCR beta sequences with HLA alleles at 0.05 false discovery rate. Follow-up analysis later connected one missense variant in DCLRE1C with trimming of TCR beta V- and J-genes.

The clonotype comes from a young woman in good health and CMV-seronegative. The chain carries TRBV6-1 and TRBJ2-5; D is possibly TRBD2 (7 bases). Sequencing input: PBMCs. This chain's CDR3 is CASRGGETQYF. The DNA for the CDR3 is TGTGCCAGTAGGGGGGGAGAGACCCAGTACTTC.